This T cell receptor beta chain comes out of a study of neurological immune-mediated disorders. Study results and limitations: The phylogenetic placement of 18 of 34 multiple sclerosis patients' repertoires in one related-CDR3 cluster constitutes a possible signature.

The CDR3 is 15 amino acids. The germline V gene has CDR1 LGHNT and CDR2 FRNRAP. V dropped 1 base and J dropped 4 bases, with 10 bases sitting between them. 5'RACE with 10-nucleotide random UMIs generated the cDNA. TCRdb re-called the 5' RACE reads through MiXCR, storing one row per CDR3 protein. Of about 55,000 distinct CDR3 sequences listed, around 4.2% are singletons. This clonotype was recorded a few times. The target antigen is unknown. The source material was PBMCs. The TCR originated in a man aged 45 to 65 with multiple sclerosis. The chain has TRBV12-5 and TRBJ2-2; no firm D call. CDR3 sequence: CASGLERHRTGELFF. The CDR3 bases are TGTGCTAGTGGTTTGGAACGACATCGCACCGGGGAGCTGTTTTTT. Based on the CDR3 plus reference TRBV12-5 and TRBJ2-2, the full variable domain is DARVTQTPRHKVTEMGQEVTMRCQPILGHNTVFWYRQTMMQGLELLAYFRNRAPLDDSGMPKDRFSAEMPDATLATLKIQPSEPRDSAVYFCASGLERHRTGELFFGEGSRLTVL.